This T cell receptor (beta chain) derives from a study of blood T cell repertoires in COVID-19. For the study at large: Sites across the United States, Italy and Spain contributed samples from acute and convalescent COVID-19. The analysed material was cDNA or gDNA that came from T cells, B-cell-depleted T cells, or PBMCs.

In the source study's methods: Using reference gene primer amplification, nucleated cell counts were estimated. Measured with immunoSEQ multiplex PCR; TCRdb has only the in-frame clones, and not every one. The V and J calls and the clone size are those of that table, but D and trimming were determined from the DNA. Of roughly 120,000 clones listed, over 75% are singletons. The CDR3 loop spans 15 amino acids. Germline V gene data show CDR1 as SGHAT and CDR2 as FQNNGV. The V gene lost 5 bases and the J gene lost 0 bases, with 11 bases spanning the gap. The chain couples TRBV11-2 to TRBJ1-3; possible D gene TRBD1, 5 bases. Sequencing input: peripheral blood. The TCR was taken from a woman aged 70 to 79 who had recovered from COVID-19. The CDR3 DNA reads TGTGCCAGCAGCCCCGGAGGGGCCTCTGGAAACACCATATATTTT. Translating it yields CASSPGGASGNTIYF.